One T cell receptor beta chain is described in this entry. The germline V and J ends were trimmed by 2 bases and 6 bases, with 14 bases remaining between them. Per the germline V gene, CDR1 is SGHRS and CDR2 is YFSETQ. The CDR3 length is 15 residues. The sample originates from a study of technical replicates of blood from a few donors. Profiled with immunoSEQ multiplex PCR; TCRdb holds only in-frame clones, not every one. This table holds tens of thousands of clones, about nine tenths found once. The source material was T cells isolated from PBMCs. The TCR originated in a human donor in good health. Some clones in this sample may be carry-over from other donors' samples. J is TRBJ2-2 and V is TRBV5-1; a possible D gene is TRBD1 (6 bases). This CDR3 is CASSFGGGLSGELFF. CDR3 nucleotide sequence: TGCGCCAGCAGCTTTGGGGGCGGATTATCCGGGGAGCTGTTTTTT.